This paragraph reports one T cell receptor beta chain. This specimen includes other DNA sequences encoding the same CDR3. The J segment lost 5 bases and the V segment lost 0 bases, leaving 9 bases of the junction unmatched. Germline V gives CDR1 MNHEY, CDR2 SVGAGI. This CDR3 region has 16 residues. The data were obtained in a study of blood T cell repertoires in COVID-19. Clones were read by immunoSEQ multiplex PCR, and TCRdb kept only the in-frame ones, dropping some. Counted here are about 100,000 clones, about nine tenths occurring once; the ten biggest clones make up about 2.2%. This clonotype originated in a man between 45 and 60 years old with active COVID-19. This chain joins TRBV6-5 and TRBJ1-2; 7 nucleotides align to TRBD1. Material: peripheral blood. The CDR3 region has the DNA TGTGCCAGCAGTTACTCTCGGACAGGCGGGGGGTATGGCTACACCTTC. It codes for CASSYSRTGGGYGYTF.